A selection of T cell receptor beta chains follows, all from one sample in a study of radiation and T cells in renal cell carcinoma. The repertoire was sequenced with immunoSEQ multiplex PCR; TCRdb's copy has only in-frame clones and lacks some. This table has just over 15,000 clones, around 58% appearing once. The material was tumor tissue, obtained from a patient whose treatment was nephrectomy without radiotherapy. The receptors derive from a man in his forties or fifties with renal cell carcinoma. The conserved cysteine and the conserved F or W are not part of the CDR3 here. Not every row has a clone size; where given, it reads once, few, many or a size class.

abundance: .
v_gene: TRBV6-5
CDR3aa: ASSYSLAGDQETQY

abundance: few
v_gene: TRBV5-1
CDR3aa: ASSWRQVHNEQF

abundance: .
v_gene: TRBV4-3
CDR3aa: ASSQDRGNYEQY

abundance: .
v_gene: TRBV10-3
CDR3aa: AITPSGLRTDTQY

abundance: .
v_gene: TRBV7-2
CDR3aa: ASRRRTGGYTGELF

abundance: .
v_gene: TRBV5-6
CDR3aa: ASSLGGREL

abundance: .
v_gene: TRBV6-1
CDR3aa: ASRLSSIAEAF

abundance: .
v_gene: TRBV4-1
CDR3aa: ASSQMGSAYNEQF

abundance: .
v_gene: TRBV27
CDR3aa: ASSLGDHSYEQY

abundance: few
v_gene: TRBV14
CDR3aa: ASSRGLAGVRNEQF

abundance: .
v_gene: TRBV5-6
CDR3aa: ASSPGDMINQPQH

abundance: few
v_gene: TRBV6-5
CDR3aa: ASSHGPNTEAF

abundance: .
v_gene: TRBV19
CDR3aa: ASSLTGNQPQH

abundance: .
v_gene: TRBV28
CDR3aa: ASSLKRGAPYNEQF

abundance: medium-sized
v_gene: TRBV6-5
CDR3aa: ASRSQPGNYEQY

abundance: .
v_gene: TRBV5-1
CDR3aa: ASSMAGAQETQY

abundance: once
v_gene: TRBV6-6
CDR3aa: ASSSPTLGNYEQY

abundance: .
v_gene: TRBV5-1
CDR3aa: ASSFGRVAETQY

abundance: few
v_gene: TRBV6-1
CDR3aa: ASSVAGNQPQH

abundance: large
v_gene: TRBV10-1
CDR3aa: ASSDSQPQH

abundance: once
v_gene: TRBV10-1
CDR3aa: ASSGGSEQF

abundance: medium-sized
v_gene: TRBV6-5
CDR3aa: ASSYHPGVTNEKLF

abundance: .
v_gene: TRBV10-3
CDR3aa: AISEAMVSPGNTIY

abundance: .
v_gene: TRBV27
CDR3aa: ASSLSPIGQEAF

abundance: few
v_gene: TRBV27
CDR3aa: ASSLRDKQPQH

abundance: .
v_gene: TRBV11-3
CDR3aa: ASSWDSTYEQY

abundance: few
v_gene: TRBV2
CDR3aa: ASSEWNSNQPQH

abundance: few
v_gene: TRBV9
CDR3aa: ASSGAGKTQY

abundance: .
v_gene: TRBV6-5
CDR3aa: ASSRQGGKLF

abundance: few
v_gene: TRBV27
CDR3aa: ASSAHSSWEQY

abundance: few
v_gene: TRBV27
CDR3aa: ASSLEGGNQPQH

abundance: .
v_gene: TRBV4-2
CDR3aa: ASSQDRGVSSEKLF

abundance: .
v_gene: TRBV6-1
CDR3aa: ASSAWTSWQETQY

abundance: .
v_gene: TRBV2
CDR3aa: ASRSEEVKNIQY

abundance: .
v_gene: TRBV19
CDR3aa: ASIPRGGGELF

abundance: .
v_gene: TRBV7-2
CDR3aa: ASSSLAGNDNEQF

abundance: .
v_gene: TRBV9
CDR3aa: ASSASPRVGGYT

abundance: few
v_gene: TRBV7-2
CDR3aa: ASSLALILDGFTEAF

abundance: .
v_gene: TRBV5-4
CDR3aa: ASSQRGRVFTEAF

abundance: medium-sized
v_gene: TRBV6-1
CDR3aa: ATTRAAGSYEQY

abundance: medium-sized
v_gene: TRBV4-1
CDR3aa: ASRLGGELF

abundance: .
v_gene: TRBV29-1
CDR3aa: SVEDVGTGVVNEQF

abundance: many
v_gene: TRBV2
CDR3aa: ASSGSYEQY

abundance: few
v_gene: TRBV4-1
CDR3aa: ASSPLTGLANYGYT

abundance: few
v_gene: TRBV5-1
CDR3aa: ASSLDTGNRYGYT

abundance: .
v_gene: TRBV5-6
CDR3aa: ASSLLGVDSYEQY

abundance: .
v_gene: TRBV5-4
CDR3aa: ASSFWGNARETQY

abundance: .
v_gene: TRBV13
CDR3aa: ASSLSTGKSYEQY

abundance: .
v_gene: TRBV19
CDR3aa: ASNVPSSYNEQF